The entry below gives a single TCR beta chain sequence along with its context. TCRdb keeps only in-frame clones here, not all; method: immunoSEQ multiplex PCR. The sample consists of 20,000 to 25,000 clones, 84% of them appearing once. The CDR3 runs to 13 residues. V lost 3 bases, J lost 0 bases, and 6 bases lay in between. Germline V lookup: CDR1 GTSNPN, CDR2 SVGIG (reference sequence). The sample comes from a study of OX40 agonist ivuxolimab in advanced cancers. The TCR sequence derives from an adult with an advanced solid tumor such as melanoma, head and neck, liver or kidney cancer. This material consisted of CD4+ or CD8+ T cells sorted from blood, taken in a trial of the OX40 agonist ivuxolimab. V gene TRBV30 combines with J gene TRBJ2-1, with no clear D. The DNA of the CDR3 is TGTGCCTGGAGCCCGAGCTCCTACAATGAGCAGTTCTTC. Residues: CAWSPSSYNEQFF.